Below, one T cell receptor beta chain is given with its context. This record belongs to a study of response to subunit inactivated influenza vaccine. Using its own MiXCR run on the RT-PCR reads, TCRdb lists one record per CDR3 protein. The sample lists around 190,000 distinct CDR3 sequences; approximately 14% were seen once. Germline CDR1 reads SGHVS; CDR2 reads FQNEAQ. This CDR3 is 15 amino acids long. Trimming left V 1 base short and J 0 bases short, with 9 bases between. The input for sequencing was CD8+ T cells sorted from PBMCs, taken more than 4 days after vaccination. The clonotype comes from a man in his fifties or sixties who received an inactivated influenza vaccine. The V gene is TRBV7-8, the J gene TRBJ1-1, with a weak D call TRBD1 (5 bases). CDR3 in DNA: TGTGCCAGCAGCTTAGGTCCAGGGTTGAACACTGAAGCTTTCTTT. Its translation is CASSLGPGLNTEAFF.